These T cell receptor beta chains were read from a single sample in a study of CD8+CD57+ T cells in acquired aplastic anemia. Each CDR3 protein is one row after TCRdb ran MiXCR on the reads. The data show about 220,000 distinct CDR3 sequences, 34% seen once. The sequencing sample was made of sorted CD4+, CD8+, or CD8+CD57+ T cells (not recorded which) from PBMCs. The receptor source for this set is a human donor in good health, serving as a control. The CDR3 runs from the conserved cysteine through the conserved F or W.

>TRBJ2-3|TRBV10-3
CAISRGGGAHEQYF
>TRBJ2-7|TRBV6-1
CASKSKTATYEQYF
>TRBJ2-7|TRBV2
CASSQAGGRDYEQYF
>TRBJ2-3|TRBV30
CAWSVGAKRSDTQYF
>TRBJ2-5|TRBV3-1
CASSLNGVETQYF
>TRBJ1-2|TRBV20-1
CSASSTGISDYTF
>TRBJ2-6|TRBV24-1
CATSDLQASGANVLTF
>TRBJ2-2|TRBV30
CAWSAITSVGPGELFF
>TRBJ1-6|TRBV5-8
CASSLGRAGDSPLHF
>TRBJ1-2|TRBV29-1
CSVVGDRGYTF
>TRBJ2-5|TRBV18
CASSLLQGGETQYF
>TRBJ2-2|TRBV7-2
CASSRGRNTGELFF
>TRBJ2-1|TRBV29-1
CSALDRGLEQFF
>TRBJ2-7|TRBV12-3/TRBV12-4
CASSFRSPAVSYEQYF
>TRBJ1-5|TRBV20-1
CSARDSRTTTGNQPQHF
>TRBJ2-5|TRBV27
CASSHTRQETQYF
>TRBJ1-2|TRBV29-1
CSVDRALYGYTF
>TRBJ1-1|TRBV19
CASSTQGILNTEAFF
>TRBJ2-5|TRBV7-2
CANSLVAGAPWETQYF
>TRBJ2-7|TRBV10-1
CASSEWEQNEQYF
>TRBJ1-6|TRBV18
CASSQGDRDSPLHF
>TRBJ1-5|TRBV10-2
CASSDYRYQPQHF
>TRBJ1-1|TRBV5-5
CASRRPLGGTEAFF
>TRBJ2-2|TRBV5-1
CASSIDFNTGELFF
>TRBJ2-1|TRBV2
CASSEMDPVYNEQFF
>TRBJ1-1|TRBV15
CATSRDRQGAKNTEAFF
>TRBJ1-6|TRBV14
CASSPRTGGDSPLHF
>TRBJ1-5|TRBV7-9
CASSLVRWDRAYSNQPQHF
>TRBJ1-2|TRBV2
CASSGQGQGSSGYTF
>TRBJ2-1|TRBV19
CASATAGVSNEQFF
>TRBJ2-3|TRBV5-3
CATHDRLAASTDTQYF
>TRBJ1-6|TRBV6-1
CASSAQAAFRLSPLYF
>TRBJ2-3|TRBV4-2
CASSQESRGITDTQYF